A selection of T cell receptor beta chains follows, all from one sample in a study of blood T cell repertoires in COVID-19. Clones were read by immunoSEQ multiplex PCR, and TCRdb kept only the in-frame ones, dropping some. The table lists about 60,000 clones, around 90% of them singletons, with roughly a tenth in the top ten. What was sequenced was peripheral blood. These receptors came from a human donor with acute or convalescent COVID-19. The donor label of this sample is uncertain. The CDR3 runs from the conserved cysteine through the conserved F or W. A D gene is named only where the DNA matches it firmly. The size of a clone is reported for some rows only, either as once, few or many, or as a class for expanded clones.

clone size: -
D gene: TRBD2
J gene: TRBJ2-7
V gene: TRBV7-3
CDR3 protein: CASSPGLGREGEEQYF
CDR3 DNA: TGTGCCAGCAGCCCAGGCCTGGGGCGGGAGGGTGAGGAGCAGTACTTC

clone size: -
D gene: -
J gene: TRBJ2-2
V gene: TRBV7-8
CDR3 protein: CASSLNVGLTGELFF
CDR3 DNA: TGTGCCAGCAGCTTAAATGTGGGGCTCACCGGGGAGCTGTTTTTT

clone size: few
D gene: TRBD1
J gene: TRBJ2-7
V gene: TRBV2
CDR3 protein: CASSSDRGPPYEQYF
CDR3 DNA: TGTGCCAGCAGCTCGGACAGGGGGCCTCCCTACGAGCAGTACTTC

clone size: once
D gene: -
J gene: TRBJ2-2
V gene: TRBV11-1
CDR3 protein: CASSLGDHRGLELFF
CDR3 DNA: TGTGCCAGCAGCTTAGGAGATCATAGGGGTTTGGAGCTGTTTTTT

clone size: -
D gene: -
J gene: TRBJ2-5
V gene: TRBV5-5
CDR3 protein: CASSFSPGPETQYF
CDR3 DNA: TGTGCCAGCAGCTTCAGTCCGGGTCCTGAGACCCAGTACTTC

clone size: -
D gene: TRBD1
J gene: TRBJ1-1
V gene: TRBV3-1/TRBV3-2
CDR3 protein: CASSHTDRGKDEAFF
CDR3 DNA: TGTGCCAGCAGCCACACGGACAGGGGAAAGGATGAAGCTTTCTTT

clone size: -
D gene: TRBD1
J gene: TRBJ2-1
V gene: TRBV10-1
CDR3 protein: CASSEPGTGINEQFF
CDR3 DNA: TGCGCCAGCAGTGAGCCAGGGACAGGGATAAATGAGCAGTTCTTC

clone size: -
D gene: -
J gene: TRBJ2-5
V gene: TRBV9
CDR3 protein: CASSVGWSGQETQYF
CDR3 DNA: TGTGCCAGCAGCGTAGGGTGGTCAGGACAAGAGACCCAGTACTTC

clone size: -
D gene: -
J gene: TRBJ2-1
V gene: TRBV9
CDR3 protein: CASSVKTGEGYNEQFF
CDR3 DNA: TGTGCCAGCAGCGTAAAGACAGGGGAGGGGTACAATGAGCAGTTCTTC

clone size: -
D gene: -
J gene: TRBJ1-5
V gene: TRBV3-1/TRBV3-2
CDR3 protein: CASSQGWSQPQHF
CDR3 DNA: TGTGCCAGCAGCCAAGGTTGGAGTCAGCCCCAGCATTTT

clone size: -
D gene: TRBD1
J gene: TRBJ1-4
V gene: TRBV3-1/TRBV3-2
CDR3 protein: CASSPTGMGEKLFF
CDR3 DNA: TGTGCCAGCAGCCCGACAGGGATGGGGGAAAAACTGTTTTTT

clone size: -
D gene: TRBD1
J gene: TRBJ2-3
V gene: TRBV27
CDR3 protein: CASSTGTGFADTQYF
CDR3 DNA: TGTGCCAGCAGTACCGGGACAGGTTTCGCAGATACGCAGTATTTT

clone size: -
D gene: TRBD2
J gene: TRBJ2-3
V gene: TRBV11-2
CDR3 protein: CASSLDLIAGATDTQYF
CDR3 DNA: TGTGCCAGCAGCTTAGATCTGATAGCGGGAGCCACAGATACGCAGTATTTT

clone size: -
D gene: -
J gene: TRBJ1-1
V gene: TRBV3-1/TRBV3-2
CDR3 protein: CASSDRWKTEAFF
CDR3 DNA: TGTGCCAGCAGCGACAGGTGGAAAACTGAAGCTTTCTTT

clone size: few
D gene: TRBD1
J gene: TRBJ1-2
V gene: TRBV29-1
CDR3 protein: CSVDVGQGRGYTF
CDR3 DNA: TGCAGCGTCGACGTGGGACAGGGACGTGGCTACACCTTC

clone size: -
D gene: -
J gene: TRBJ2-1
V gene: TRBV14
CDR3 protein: CASSQFQALYNEQFF
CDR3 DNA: TGTGCCAGCAGCCAATTCCAGGCTCTCTACAATGAGCAGTTCTTC

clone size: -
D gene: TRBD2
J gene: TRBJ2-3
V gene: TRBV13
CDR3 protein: CASSLDSGRTDTQYF
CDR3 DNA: TGTGCCAGCAGCTTAGATAGCGGGAGAACAGATACGCAGTATTTT

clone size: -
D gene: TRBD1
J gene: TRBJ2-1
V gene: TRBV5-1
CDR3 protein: CASSKTGGAINEQFF
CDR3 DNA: TGCGCCAGCAGCAAAACAGGGGGCGCGATTAATGAGCAGTTCTTC

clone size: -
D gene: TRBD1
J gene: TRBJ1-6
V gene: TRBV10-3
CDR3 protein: CAISDRTGVYNSPLHF
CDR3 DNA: TGTGCCATCAGTGATCGGACAGGGGTCTATAATTCACCCCTCCACTTT

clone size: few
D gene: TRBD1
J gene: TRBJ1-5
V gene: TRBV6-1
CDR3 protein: CASSEAKTGGWVNQPQHF
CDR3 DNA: TGTGCCAGCAGTGAAGCGAAGACAGGGGGCTGGGTCAATCAGCCCCAGCATTTT

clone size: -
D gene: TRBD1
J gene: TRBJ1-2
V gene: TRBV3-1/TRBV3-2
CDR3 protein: CARNTGTGIIGYTF
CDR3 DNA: TGTGCCAGGAACACCGGGACAGGGATAATCGGCTACACCTTC

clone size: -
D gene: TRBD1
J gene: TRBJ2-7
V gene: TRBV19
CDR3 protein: CASSTQGVSYEQYF
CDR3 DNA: TGTGCCAGTAGTACCCAGGGGGTATCCTACGAGCAGTACTTC

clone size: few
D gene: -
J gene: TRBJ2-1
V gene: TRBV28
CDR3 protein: CASTADSQYNEQFF
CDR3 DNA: TGTGCCAGCACTGCGGACAGCCAATACAATGAGCAGTTCTTC

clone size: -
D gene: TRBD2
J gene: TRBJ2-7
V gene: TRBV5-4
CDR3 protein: CAVRGGIYEQYF
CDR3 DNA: TGTGCCGTGCGGGGGGGAATCTACGAGCAGTACTTC

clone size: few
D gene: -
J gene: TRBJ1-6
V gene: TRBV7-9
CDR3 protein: CASSLEVGRRSPLHF
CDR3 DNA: TGTGCCAGCAGCTTAGAAGTAGGGAGACGCTCACCCCTCCACTTT

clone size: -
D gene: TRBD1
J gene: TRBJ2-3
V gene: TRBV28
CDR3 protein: CASSFDDRDRGRDTQYF
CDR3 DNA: TGTGCCAGCAGTTTTGACGACCGGGACAGGGGGCGGGATACGCAGTATTTT

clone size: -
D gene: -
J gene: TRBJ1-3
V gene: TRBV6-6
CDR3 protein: CASSQVAGGGGPGNTIYF
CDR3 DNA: TGTGCCAGCAGTCAGGTGGCAGGCGGGGGAGGCCCTGGAAACACCATATATTTT

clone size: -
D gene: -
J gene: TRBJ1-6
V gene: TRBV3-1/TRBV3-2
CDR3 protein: CASSMTRVYSPLHF
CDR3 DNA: TGTGCCAGCAGCATGACCAGGGTGTATTCACCCCTCCACTTT

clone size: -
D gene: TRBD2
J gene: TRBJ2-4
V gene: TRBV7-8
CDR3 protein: CASNIGRASAKNIQYF
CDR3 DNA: TGTGCCAGCAATATCGGGAGGGCCTCGGCCAAAAACATTCAGTACTTC

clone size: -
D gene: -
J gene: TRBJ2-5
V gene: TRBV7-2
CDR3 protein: CASSGGGRVTQYF
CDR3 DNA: TGTGCCAGCAGTGGGGGGGGCCGGGTGACCCAGTACTTC

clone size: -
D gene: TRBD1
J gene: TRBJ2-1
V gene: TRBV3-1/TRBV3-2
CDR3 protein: CASSQGTGGVGGYNEQFF
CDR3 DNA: TGTGCCAGCAGCCAAGGGACAGGGGGCGTCGGAGGTTACAATGAGCAGTTCTTC

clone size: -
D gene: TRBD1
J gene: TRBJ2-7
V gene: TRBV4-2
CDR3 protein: CASSRTGTGSYEQYF
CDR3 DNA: TGTGCCAGCAGCCGAACCGGGACAGGGTCCTACGAGCAGTACTTC

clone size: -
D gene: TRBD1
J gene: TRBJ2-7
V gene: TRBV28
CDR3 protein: CASSFKTGTVHYEQYF
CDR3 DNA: TGTGCCAGCAGTTTCAAAACCGGGACAGTTCACTACGAGCAGTACTTC

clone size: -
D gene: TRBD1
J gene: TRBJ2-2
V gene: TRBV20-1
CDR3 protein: CSASRQGDGGELFF
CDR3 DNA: TGCAGTGCTAGTAGACAGGGGGACGGCGGGGAGCTGTTTTTT

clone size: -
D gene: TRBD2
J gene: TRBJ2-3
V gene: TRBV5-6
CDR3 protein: CASSPGTSGSPPGGTQYF
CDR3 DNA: TGTGCCAGCAGTCCGGGTACTAGCGGGAGTCCCCCAGGTGGTACGCAGTATTTT

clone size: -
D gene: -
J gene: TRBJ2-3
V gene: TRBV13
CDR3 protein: CASSPAGASTDTQYF
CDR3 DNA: TGTGCCAGCAGCCCTGCAGGGGCCAGCACAGATACGCAGTATTTT

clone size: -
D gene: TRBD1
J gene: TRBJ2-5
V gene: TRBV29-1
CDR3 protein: CSAAYLQGQETQYF
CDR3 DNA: TGCAGCGCGGCCTATTTACAGGGGCAAGAGACCCAGTACTTC

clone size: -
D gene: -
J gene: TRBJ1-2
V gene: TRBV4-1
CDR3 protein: CASSPQVGPEGVGYTF
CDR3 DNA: TGCGCCAGCAGCCCCCAAGTGGGTCCGGAGGGAGTGGGCTACACCTTC

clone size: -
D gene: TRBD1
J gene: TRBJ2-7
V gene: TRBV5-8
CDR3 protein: CASSRTGPYEQYF
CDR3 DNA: TGTGCCAGCAGCCGGACAGGGCCCTACGAGCAGTACTTC

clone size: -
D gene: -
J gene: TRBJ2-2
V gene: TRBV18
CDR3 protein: CASSPLPGVTGELFF
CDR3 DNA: TGTGCCAGCTCACCTTTACCAGGGGTCACCGGGGAGCTGTTTTTT

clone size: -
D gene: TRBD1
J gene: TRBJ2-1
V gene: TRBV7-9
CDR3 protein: CASSPPPHGQGYNEQFF
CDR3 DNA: TGTGCCAGCAGCCCGCCCCCACACGGACAGGGATACAATGAGCAGTTCTTC

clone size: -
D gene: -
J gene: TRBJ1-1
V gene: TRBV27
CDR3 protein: CASSALERATEAFF
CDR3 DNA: TGTGCCAGCAGTGCCCTCGAGAGGGCCACTGAAGCTTTCTTT

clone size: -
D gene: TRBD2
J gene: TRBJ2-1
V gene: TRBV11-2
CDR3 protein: CASSSRGEQFF
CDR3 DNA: TGTGCCAGCAGCTCGCGGGGGGAGCAGTTCTTC

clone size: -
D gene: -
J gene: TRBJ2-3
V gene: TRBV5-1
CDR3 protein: CASSPETGYDTQYF
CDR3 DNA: TGCGCCAGCAGCCCCGAAACAGGGTACGATACGCAGTATTTT

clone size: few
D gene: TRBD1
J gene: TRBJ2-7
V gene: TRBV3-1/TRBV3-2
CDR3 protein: CASSQDLPGGTYEQYF
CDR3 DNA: TGTGCCAGCAGCCAAGATCTCCCAGGGGGAACCTACGAGCAGTACTTC

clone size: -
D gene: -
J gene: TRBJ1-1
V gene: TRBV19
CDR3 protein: CASSRLGLVNTEAFF
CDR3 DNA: TGTGCCAGTAGCCGACTCGGGTTGGTGAACACTGAAGCTTTCTTT

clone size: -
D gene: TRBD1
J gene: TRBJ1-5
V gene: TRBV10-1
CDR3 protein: CASRKDRDGEPQHF
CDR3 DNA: TGCGCCAGCAGGAAAGACAGGGACGGGGAACCCCAGCATTTT

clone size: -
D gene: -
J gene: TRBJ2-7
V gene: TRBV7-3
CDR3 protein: CASSLGAGYEQYF
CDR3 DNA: TGTGCCAGCAGCTTAGGGGCCGGCTACGAGCAGTACTTC

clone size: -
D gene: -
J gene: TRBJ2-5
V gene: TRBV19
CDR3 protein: CASSNERRQETQYF
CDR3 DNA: TGTGCCAGTAGTAATGAGCGGAGGCAAGAGACCCAGTACTTC

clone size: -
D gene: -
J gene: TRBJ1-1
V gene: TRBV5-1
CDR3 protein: CASSLLDMNTEAFF
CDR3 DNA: TGCGCCAGCAGCTTGTTGGACATGAACACTGAAGCTTTCTTT